This TCR beta chain was recorded in a study of a mutant IDH1 vaccine in newly diagnosed glioma. The wider study: Treated patients had a mean age of about 40 years and a sex split that was approximately 62% male and roughly 38% female. Patients' prior therapy spanned radiotherapy, temozolomide, or both; most underwent both.

The time point: week 35, safety follow-up. Each dose of the vaccine consisted of 300 ug of mutant IDH1 20-mer peptide, with topical imiquimod. Each of the donors came in with new WHO grade 3 or 4 astrocytomas that were IDH1-mutant and ATRX-lost. Clones were sequenced by immunoSEQ multiplex PCR, and TCRdb holds only the in-frame ones, with some missing. The table shows fewer than 45,000 clones, with around 86% occurring only once. Study-level points and caveats: No link was apparently found between pseudoprogression and changes in top peripheral T cell clonotypes.

In the case of this clone: Its cognate antigen is unknown.

This receptor was taken from a middle-aged woman with glioma. Some clones in this sample may be carry-over from other donors' samples. The input for sequencing was PBMCs, taken from a glioma patient whose treatment included an IDH1 peptide vaccine.

CDR3 region: CASSPGGRAYYEQYF. In nucleotides, the CDR3 is TGTGCCAGCAGTCCCGGGGGAAGGGCTTACTACGAGCAGTACTTC. The gene calls are TRBV7-2 and TRBJ2-7, with D perhaps matching TRBD2 (6 bases). The ends were cut back, 6 bases at V and 3 bases at J, with 18 bases in the middle. The CDR3 extends over 15 amino acids. The germline V gene has CDR1 SGHTA and CDR2 FQGNSA.